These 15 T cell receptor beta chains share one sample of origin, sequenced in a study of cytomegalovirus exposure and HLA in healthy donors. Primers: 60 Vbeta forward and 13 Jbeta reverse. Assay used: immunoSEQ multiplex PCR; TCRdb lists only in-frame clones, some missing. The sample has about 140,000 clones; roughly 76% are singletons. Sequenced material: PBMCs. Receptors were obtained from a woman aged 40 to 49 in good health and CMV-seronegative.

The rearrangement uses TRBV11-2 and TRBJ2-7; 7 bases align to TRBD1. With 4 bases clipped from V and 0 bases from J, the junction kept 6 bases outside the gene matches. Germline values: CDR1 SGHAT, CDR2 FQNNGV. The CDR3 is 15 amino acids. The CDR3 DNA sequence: TGTGCCAGCAGCTACCTGGACAGGAACTCCTACGAGCAGTACTTC. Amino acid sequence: CASSYLDRNSYEQYF.

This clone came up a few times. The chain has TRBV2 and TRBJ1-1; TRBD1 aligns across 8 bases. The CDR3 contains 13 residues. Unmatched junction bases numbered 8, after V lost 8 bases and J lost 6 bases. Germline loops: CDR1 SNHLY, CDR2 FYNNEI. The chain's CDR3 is CASQSGGPPEAFF. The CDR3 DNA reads TGTGCCAGCCAATCAGGGGGCCCCCCTGAAGCTTTCTTT. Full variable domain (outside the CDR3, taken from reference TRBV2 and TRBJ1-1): EPEVTQTPSHQVTQMGQEVILRCVPISNHLYFYWYRQILGQKVEFLVSFYNNEISEKSEIFDDQFSVERPDGSNFTLKIRSTKLEDSAMYFCASQSGGPPEAFFGQGTRLTVV.

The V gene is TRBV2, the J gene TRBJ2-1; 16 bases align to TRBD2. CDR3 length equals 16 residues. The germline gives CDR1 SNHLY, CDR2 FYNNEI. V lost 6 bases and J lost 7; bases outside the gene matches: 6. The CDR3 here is CASRKGLAGGRNEQFF. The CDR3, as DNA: TGTGCCAGCAGAAAGGGACTAGCGGGGGGGCGTAATGAGCAGTTCTTC.

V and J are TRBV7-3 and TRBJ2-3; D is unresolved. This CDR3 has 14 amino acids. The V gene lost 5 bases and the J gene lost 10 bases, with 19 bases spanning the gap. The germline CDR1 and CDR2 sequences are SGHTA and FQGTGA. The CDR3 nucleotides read TGTGCCAGCAGCCTAAGCCCCGGATCCCGGGCGCAGTATTTT. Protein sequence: CASSLSPGSRAQYF. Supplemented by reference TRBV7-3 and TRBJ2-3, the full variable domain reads GAGVSQTPSNKVTEKGKYVELRCDPISGHTALYWYRQSLGQGPEFLIYFQGTGAADDSGLPNDRFFAVRPEGSVSTLKIQRTERGDSAVYLCASSLSPGSRAQYFGPGTRLTVL.

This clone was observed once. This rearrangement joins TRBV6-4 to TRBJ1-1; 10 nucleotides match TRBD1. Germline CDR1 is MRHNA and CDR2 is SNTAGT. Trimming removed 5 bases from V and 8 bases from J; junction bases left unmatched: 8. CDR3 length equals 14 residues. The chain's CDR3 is CASSPSGQGGEAFF. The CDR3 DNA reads TGTGCCAGCAGTCCCTCCGGACAGGGGGGAGAAGCTTTCTTT.

The CDR3 region has the DNA TGTGCCAGTAATCAGGGGTATGTCGCTGAAGCTTTCTTT. The encoded protein is CASNQGYVAEAFF. The chain couples TRBV19 to TRBJ1-1; D is perhaps TRBD1 (6 bases). The V gene's germline CDR1 is LNHDA and CDR2 SQIVND (reference sequence). The length of the CDR3 is 13 residues. Trimming took 7 bases from V and 6 from J, leaving 15 bases between them.

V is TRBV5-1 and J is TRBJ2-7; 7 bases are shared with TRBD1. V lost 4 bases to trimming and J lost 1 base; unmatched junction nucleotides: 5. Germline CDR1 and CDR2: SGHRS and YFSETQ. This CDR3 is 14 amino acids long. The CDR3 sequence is CASSPGTASYEQYF. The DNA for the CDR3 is TGCGCCAGCAGCCCCGGGACAGCATCCTACGAGCAGTACTTC.

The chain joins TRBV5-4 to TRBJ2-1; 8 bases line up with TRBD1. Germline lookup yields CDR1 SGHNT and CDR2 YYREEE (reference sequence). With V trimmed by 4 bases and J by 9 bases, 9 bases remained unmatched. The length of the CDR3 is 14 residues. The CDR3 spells CASSTGQGLAEQFF. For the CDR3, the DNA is TGTGCCAGCAGCACCGGACAGGGTTTGGCTGAGCAGTTCTTC.

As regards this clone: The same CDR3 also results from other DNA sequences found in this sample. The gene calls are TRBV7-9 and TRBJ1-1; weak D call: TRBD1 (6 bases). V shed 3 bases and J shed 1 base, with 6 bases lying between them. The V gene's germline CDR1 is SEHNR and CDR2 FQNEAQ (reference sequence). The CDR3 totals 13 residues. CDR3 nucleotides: TGTGCCAGCAGCTTGACAGGGAACACTGAAGCTTTCTTT. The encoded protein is CASSLTGNTEAFF.

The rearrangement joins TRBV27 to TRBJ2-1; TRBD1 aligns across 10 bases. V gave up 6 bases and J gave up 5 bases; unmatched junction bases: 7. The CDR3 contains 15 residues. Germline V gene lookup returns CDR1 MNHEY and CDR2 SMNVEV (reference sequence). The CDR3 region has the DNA TGTGCCAGCAGAGCCGGGACAGGGGCCAACAATGAGCAGTTCTTC. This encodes CASRAGTGANNEQFF.

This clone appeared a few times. The CDR3 reads CASSRGTGNSPLHF. For the CDR3, the DNA is TGCGCCAGCAGCCGGGGGACAGGGAATTCACCCCTCCACTTT. The chain carries TRBV4-1 and TRBJ1-6; TRBD1 agrees at 9 bases. The germline V gene encodes CDR1 MGHRA and CDR2 YSYEKL. The V and J ends lost 4 bases and 7 bases, in that order; junction bases with no gene match: 2. The CDR3 runs 14 residues.

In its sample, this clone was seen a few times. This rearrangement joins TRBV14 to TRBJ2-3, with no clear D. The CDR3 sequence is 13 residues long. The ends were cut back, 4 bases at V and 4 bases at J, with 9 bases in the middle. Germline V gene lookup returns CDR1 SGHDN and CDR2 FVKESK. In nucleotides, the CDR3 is TGTGCCAGCAGCCCCCCGGCGGCAGATACGCAGTATTTT. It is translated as CASSPPAADTQYF.

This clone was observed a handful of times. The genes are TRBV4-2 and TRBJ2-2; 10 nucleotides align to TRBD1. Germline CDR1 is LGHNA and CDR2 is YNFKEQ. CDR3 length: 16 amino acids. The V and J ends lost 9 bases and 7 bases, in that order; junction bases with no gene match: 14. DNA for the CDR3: TGTGCCAGTGGCGCACCGGGACAGGGGCGCTTCGGGGAGCTGTTTTTT. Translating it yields CASGAPGQGRFGELFF.

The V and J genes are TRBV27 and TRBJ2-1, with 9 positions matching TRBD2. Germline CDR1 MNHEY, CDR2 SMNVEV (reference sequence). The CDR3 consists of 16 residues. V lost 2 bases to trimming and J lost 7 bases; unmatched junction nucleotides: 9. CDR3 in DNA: TGTGCCAGCAGTTTAATTGGCGGGGGGGCCGATAATGAGCAGTTCTTC. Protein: CASSLIGGGADNEQFF.

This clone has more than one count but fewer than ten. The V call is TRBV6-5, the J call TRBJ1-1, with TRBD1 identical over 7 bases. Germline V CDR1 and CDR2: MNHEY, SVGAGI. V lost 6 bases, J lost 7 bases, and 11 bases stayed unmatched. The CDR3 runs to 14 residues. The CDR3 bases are TGTGCCAGCAGAAAAGACAGGGTCGGGAATGAAGCTTTCTTT. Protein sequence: CASRKDRVGNEAFF.